The 4 T cell receptor beta chains below were found in one sample sequenced in a study of blood T cells in healthy people across ages. It was with a sample-barcoded 5' primer and a J-beta primer mix that a second PCR of roughly 7 to 12 cycles was run. TCRdb ran MiXCR on the 5' RACE reads and lists one entry per CDR3 protein. The data show 800,000 or so distinct CDR3 sequences, with around two thirds seen just once and around a quarter held by the top ten. The source material was blood. These receptors were obtained from a man between 25 and 39 years old in good health.

In the case of this clonotype: The junction departs from germline at one end; a sequencing error may be responsible. This chain connects TRBV5-6 to TRBJ1-2; the D gene is possibly TRBD1 (5 bases). The germline V gene has CDR1 SGHDT and CDR2 YYEEEE. The CDR3 sequence is 12 residues long. The CDR3 DNA sequence: TGTGTCAGCAGCCGAGGGCGGGGCGACTACACCTTC. This encodes CVSSRGRGDYTF.

The chain links TRBV20-1 to TRBJ2-4; D may be TRBD1 (5 bases). CDR1 is DFQATT, CDR2 SNEGSKA, per germline (reference sequence). The CDR3 spans 16 residues. V gave up 6 bases and J gave up 0 bases, with 18 bases separating them. The CDR3 sequence is CSANMGQRLAKNIQYF. The DNA for the CDR3 is TGCAGTGCCAATATGGGGCAGAGACTAGCCAAAAACATTCAGTACTTC.

This chain uses TRBV6-5 with TRBJ1-1, with TRBD1 matching 7 bases. CDR3 length equals 18 residues. Germline trimming cut 0 bases from V and 0 bases from J; bases unmatched to any gene: 10. Looked up from germline, CDR1 is MNHEY and CDR2 is SVGAGI. The CDR3 DNA is TGTGCCAGCAGTTACTCCAAAACTGACAGGGCATTGAACACTGAAGCTTTCTTT. It specifies CASSYSKTDRALNTEAFF.

This rearrangement joins TRBV12-3 or TRBV12-4 to TRBJ2-3; TRBD2 agrees at 10 bases. This CDR3 region has 14 residues. V was pared by 9 bases and J by 7 bases, with 10 bases of the junction left unmatched. Written as DNA, the CDR3 is TGTGCCAGTTCCAGCCTAGCGGGAGCCTATACGCAGTATTTT. The encoded protein is CASSSLAGAYTQYF.